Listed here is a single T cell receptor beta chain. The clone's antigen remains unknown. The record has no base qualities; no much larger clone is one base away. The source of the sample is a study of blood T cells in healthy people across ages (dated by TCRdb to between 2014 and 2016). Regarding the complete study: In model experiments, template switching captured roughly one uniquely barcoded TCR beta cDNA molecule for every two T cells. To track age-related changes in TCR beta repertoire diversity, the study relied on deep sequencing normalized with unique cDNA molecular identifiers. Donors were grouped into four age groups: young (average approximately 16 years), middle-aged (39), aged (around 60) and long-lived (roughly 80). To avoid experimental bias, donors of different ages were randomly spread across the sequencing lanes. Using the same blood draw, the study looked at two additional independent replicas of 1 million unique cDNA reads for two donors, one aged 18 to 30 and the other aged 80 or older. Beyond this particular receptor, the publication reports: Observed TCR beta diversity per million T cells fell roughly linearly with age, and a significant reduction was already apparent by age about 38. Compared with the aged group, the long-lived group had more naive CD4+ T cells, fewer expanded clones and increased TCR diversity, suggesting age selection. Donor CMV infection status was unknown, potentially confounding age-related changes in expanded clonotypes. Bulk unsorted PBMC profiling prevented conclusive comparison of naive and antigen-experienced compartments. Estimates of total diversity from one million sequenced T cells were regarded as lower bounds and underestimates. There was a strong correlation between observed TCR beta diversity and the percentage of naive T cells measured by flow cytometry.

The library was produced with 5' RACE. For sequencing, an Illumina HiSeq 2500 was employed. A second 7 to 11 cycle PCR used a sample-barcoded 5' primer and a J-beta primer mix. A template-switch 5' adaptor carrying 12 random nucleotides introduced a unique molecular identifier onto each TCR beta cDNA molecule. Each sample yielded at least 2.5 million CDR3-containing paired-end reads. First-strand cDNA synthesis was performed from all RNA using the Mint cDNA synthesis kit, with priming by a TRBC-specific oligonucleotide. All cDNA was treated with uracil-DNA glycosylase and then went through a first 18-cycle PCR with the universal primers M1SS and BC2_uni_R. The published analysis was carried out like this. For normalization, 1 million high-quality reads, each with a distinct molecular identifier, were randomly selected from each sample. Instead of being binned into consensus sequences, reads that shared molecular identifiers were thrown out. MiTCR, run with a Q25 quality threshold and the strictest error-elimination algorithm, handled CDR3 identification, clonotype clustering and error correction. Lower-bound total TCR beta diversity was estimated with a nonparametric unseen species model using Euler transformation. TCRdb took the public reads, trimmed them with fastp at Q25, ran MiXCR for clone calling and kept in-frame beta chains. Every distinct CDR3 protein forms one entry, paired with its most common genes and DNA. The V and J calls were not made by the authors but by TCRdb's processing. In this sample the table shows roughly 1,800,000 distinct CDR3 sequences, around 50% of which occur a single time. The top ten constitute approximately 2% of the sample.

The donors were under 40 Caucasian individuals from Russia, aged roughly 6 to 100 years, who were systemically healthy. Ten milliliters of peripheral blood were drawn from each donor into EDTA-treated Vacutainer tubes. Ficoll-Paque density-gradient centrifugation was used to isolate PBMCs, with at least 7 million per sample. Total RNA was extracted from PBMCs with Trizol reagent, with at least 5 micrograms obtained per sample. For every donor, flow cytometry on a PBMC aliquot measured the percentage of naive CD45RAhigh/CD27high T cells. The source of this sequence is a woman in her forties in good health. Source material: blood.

In nucleotide form, the sequence is TGCAGTGCTAGAGGGGCTCCTAGCTATGGCTACACCTTC. The translation is CSARGAPSYGYTF. The rearrangement combines TRBV20-1 with TRBJ1-2; a confident D gene designation cannot be given. V is cut by 1 base and J by 4 bases, and the space between the germline ends is 10 bases. The CDR3 runs 13 amino acids, cysteine and phenylalanine included. Of all the DNA, just the CDR3 is kept, 39 bases in frame from base 1. Sequences DFQATT (CDR1) and SNEGSKA (CDR2) are obtained from the germline V gene (reference sequence).